Following are 25 T cell receptor beta chains from one sample sequenced in a study of blood T cell repertoires in COVID-19. The protocol was immunoSEQ multiplex PCR, while the TCRdb copy is restricted to in-frame clones and leaves out a portion. This table holds about 310,000 clones, around 90% found once. The material sequenced was peripheral blood. The receptor set was obtained from a man aged 45-65 years with active or convalescent COVID-19.

Worth noting for this clone: The sample carries other DNA sequences with the same CDR3. The rearrangement joins TRBV5-1 to TRBJ2-1, with D possibly matching TRBD2 (6 bases). Deletions cut 2 bases from V and 5 bases from J, with 8 bases between. This CDR3 contains 13 residues. Germline V gene lookup returns CDR1 SGHRS and CDR2 YFSETQ. The CDR3 DNA is TGCGCCAGCAGCTTAGGCGGGGACAATGAGCAGTTCTTC. Its translation: CASSLGGDNEQFF.

This CDR3 is CAISGADDGYTF. The CDR3 bases are TGTGCCATCAGTGGGGCAGACGATGGCTACACCTTC. The chain couples TRBV10-3 to TRBJ1-2; no firm D call. Germline loops: CDR1 ENHRY, CDR2 SYGVKD. This CDR3 spans 12 amino acids. Trimming pared 4 bases from V and 6 bases from J, leaving 9 bases between.

The CDR3 here is CASSESGGAPPYEQYF. The DNA of the CDR3 is TGCGCCAGCAGTGAGTCGGGGGGAGCCCCTCCTTACGAGCAGTACTTC. The chain couples TRBV10-1 to TRBJ2-7; D might be TRBD2 (6 bases). The CDR3 is 16 residues long. Germline CDR1 reads WNHNN; CDR2 reads SYGVQD (reference sequence). V was pared by 0 bases and J by 4 bases, with 16 bases between.

The chain joins TRBV6-1 to TRBJ1-3, with TRBD1 matching over 7 bases. The germline V gene has CDR1 MNHNS and CDR2 SASEGT. The CDR3 is 14 amino acids. V gave up 6 bases and J gave up 7 bases; unmatched junction bases: 9. CDR3 protein: CASRLQGPRNTIYF. CDR3 DNA: TGTGCCAGCAGGCTACAGGGGCCCAGGAACACCATATATTTT.

V and J are TRBV6-6 and TRBJ1-4; 7 nucleotides line up with TRBD1. CDR1 and CDR2 (germline): MNHNY, SVGAGI (reference sequence). CDR3 length: 16 residues. With 2 bases clipped from V and 7 bases from J, the junction kept 10 bases outside the gene matches. The CDR3 bases are TGTGCCAGCAGTTACCCTACAGGGGCTGGAGCTGAAAAACTGTTTTTT. Encoded protein: CASSYPTGAGAEKLFF.

The chain links TRBV15 to TRBJ1-1; the D is unclear. V was pared by 1 base and J by 5 bases, with 11 bases between. The V gene's germline CDR1 is LNHNV and CDR2 YYDKDF (reference sequence). The CDR3 contains 14 residues. CDR3 nucleotide sequence: TGTGCCACCAGCAGAGGGGCAGCCCGGACTGAAGCTTTCTTT. Encoded protein: CATSRGAARTEAFF.

This chain uses TRBV18 with TRBJ1-1; TRBD1 might be the D (5 bases). Germline V gene lookup returns CDR1 KGHSH and CDR2 LQKENI. Trimming pared 3 bases from V and 0 bases from J, leaving 14 bases between. This CDR3 contains 16 residues. This chain's CDR3 is CASSPREVGMNTEAFF. The DNA of the CDR3 is TGTGCCAGCTCACCCAGGGAAGTGGGCATGAACACTGAAGCTTTCTTT. Drawing the rest from reference TRBV18 and TRBJ1-1, the complete variable domain is NAGVMQNPRHLVRRRGQEARLRCSPMKGHSHVYWYRQLPEEGLKFMVYLQKENIIDESGMPKERFSAEFPKEGPSILRIQQVVRGDSAAYFCASSPREVGMNTEAFFGQGTRLTVV.

The genes are TRBV28 and TRBJ2-5; possible D gene TRBD2, 6 bases. Germline CDR1 MDHEN, CDR2 SYDVKM. The CDR3 has 14 amino acids. The germline V and J ends were trimmed by 8 bases and 1 base, with 14 bases remaining between them. The CDR3 protein is CASGEVGTQETQYF. The CDR3 DNA is TGTGCCAGCGGGGAGGTAGGGACCCAAGAGACCCAGTACTTC.

The chain couples TRBV7-2 to TRBJ2-7; 8 bases map to TRBD1. The CDR3 spans 16 residues. CDR1 and CDR2 (germline): SGHTA, FQGNSA. Losses at the gene ends were 6 bases for V and 4 bases for J; bases not matched to a gene: 14. DNA of the CDR3: TGTGCCAGCAGTTCACAGGGGGGAAACAGTGGATACGAGCAGTACTTC. It translates to CASSSQGGNSGYEQYF.

This chain connects TRBV19 to TRBJ1-5, with D possibly TRBD1 on 6 matching bases. Deletions cut 6 bases from V and 4 bases from J, with 16 bases between. Germline values: CDR1 LNHDA, CDR2 SQIVND (reference sequence). CDR3 length equals 15 residues. CDR3: CASRAVDRLNQPQHF. In DNA, the CDR3 is TGTGCCAGTAGGGCCGTGGACAGATTGAATCAGCCCCAGCATTTT.

V gene TRBV24-1 combines with J gene TRBJ2-3; TRBD1 agrees at 11 bases. This CDR3 has 17 amino acids. V gave up 3 bases and J gave up 4 bases; unmatched junction bases: 8. CDR1 and CDR2 from the germline V gene are KGHDR and SFDVKD. Written as DNA, the CDR3 is TGTGCCACCAGTGATCCGCTGGACAGGGGGCGCCCAGATACGCAGTATTTT. Translated: CATSDPLDRGRPDTQYF.

The chain is built from TRBV2 and TRBJ2-7, with D possibly matching TRBD2 (6 bases). The CDR3 runs to 16 residues. The V and J ends lost 3 bases and 3 bases respectively, with 18 bases between them. Germline CDR1 SNHLY, CDR2 FYNNEI. CDR3 in amino acids: CASSDRELGLGYEQYF. Written as DNA, the CDR3 is TGTGCCAGCAGTGACCGGGAGCTAGGTCTTGGCTACGAGCAGTACTTC.

This clone has a single count. The gene calls are TRBV3-1 (or the pseudogene TRBV3-2) and TRBJ2-3, with TRBD1 matching over 7 bases. CDR1 is LGHDT, CDR2 YNNKEL, per germline (reference sequence). This CDR3 is 14 amino acids long. The V segment lost 5 bases and the J segment 3 bases; nucleotides outside the gene matches: 5. In nucleotides, the CDR3 is TGTGCCAGCAGCGCCCCGACAGGGACAGATACGCAGTATTTT. Protein: CASSAPTGTDTQYF.

The sample holds one count of this clone. CDR3 in DNA: TGTGCCAGCAGCTTAGGAACAGGGGCTTGGGGGTACCAAGAGACCCAGTACTTC. This translates into CASSLGTGAWGYQETQYF. J is TRBJ2-5 and V is TRBV7-9, with 7 positions matching TRBD1. V lost 1 base and J lost 0; bases outside the gene matches: 11. This CDR3 contains 18 residues. The V gene's germline CDR1 is SEHNR and CDR2 FQNEAQ (reference sequence).

CDR3 sequence reads: CASSQERQSNYGYTF. In DNA, the CDR3 is TGCGCCAGCAGCCAAGAAAGACAGTCTAACTATGGCTACACCTTC. The chain joins TRBV4-3 to TRBJ1-2; D perhaps matches TRBD1 (5 bases). The CDR3 loop spans 15 amino acids. Germline V gene sequence: CDR1 LGHNA, CDR2 YSLEER. The V gene lost 0 bases and the J gene lost 0 bases, with 8 bases spanning the gap.

This clone was observed once. The rearrangement joins TRBV27 to TRBJ1-5, with D unclear. In germline, CDR1 is MNHEY, CDR2 SMNVEV (reference sequence). The V end lost 5 bases, the J end lost 7 bases, and 15 bases lay between the germline ends. CDR3 size: 14 residues. This chain's CDR3 is CASSPSEEGQPQHF. The CDR3 DNA reads as TGTGCCAGCAGTCCTTCAGAGGAGGGACAGCCCCAGCATTTT.

This rearrangement joins TRBV28 to TRBJ2-1, with D possibly TRBD2 on 6 matching bases. CDR3 length: 13 amino acids. Germline V gene data show CDR1 as MDHEN and CDR2 as SYDVKM. The V gene lost 4 bases and the J gene lost 6 bases, with 10 bases spanning the gap. CDR3 in amino acids: CASSYQGGNEQFF. CDR3 DNA sequence: TGTGCCAGCAGTTATCAGGGAGGCAATGAGCAGTTCTTC.

Concerning this clone itself: A clone one base away is much larger, so this may be a read error. The rearrangement links TRBV11-2 to TRBJ2-5; D is unclear. This CDR3 contains 13 residues. Germline V gene data show CDR1 as SGHAT and CDR2 as FQNNGV. V gave up 0 bases and J gave up 2 bases, with 4 bases separating them. CDR3 bases: TGTGCCAGCAGCTTAGACAGACAAGAGACCCAGTACTTC. Translating it yields CASSLDRQETQYF.

This chain links TRBV7-9 with TRBJ1-4, with no clear D. The CDR3 extends over 15 amino acids. Trimming left V 1 base short and J 7 bases short, with 13 bases between. The germline V gene has CDR1 SEHNR and CDR2 FQNEAQ (reference sequence). The CDR3 DNA reads as TGTGCCAGCAGCTTAGGTTCGATAGTCGGTGAAAAACTGTTTTTT. It translates to CASSLGSIVGEKLFF. Full variable domain (rest looked up from reference TRBV7-9 and TRBJ1-4): DTGVSQNPRHKITKRGQNVTFRCDPISEHNRLYWYRQTLGQGPEFLTYFQNEAQLEKSRLLSDRFSAERPKGSFSTLEIQRTEQGDSAMYLCASSLGSIVGEKLFFGSGTQLSVL.

The genes are TRBV5-1 and TRBJ1-6, with D unclear. The CDR3 consists of 18 residues. Germline loops: CDR1 SGHRS, CDR2 YFSETQ. V dropped 2 bases and J dropped 0 bases, with 15 bases sitting between them. The CDR3 bases are TGCGCCAGCAGCTTCGGACTCGGGGAAAGCTCCTATAATTCACCCCTCCACTTT. It encodes CASSFGLGESSYNSPLHF.

This clone appeared a few times. The rearrangement links TRBV6-1 to TRBJ2-5; possibly TRBD1 for D (6 bases). This CDR3 contains 16 residues. V was pared by 0 bases and J by 1 base, with 12 bases between. CDR1 and CDR2 from the germline V gene are MNHNS and SASEGT. CDR3 in DNA: TGTGCCAGCAGTGAAGCAGTAGGGGGTAGCCAAGAGACCCAGTACTTC. It translates to CASSEAVGGSQETQYF.

The chain is built from TRBV2 and TRBJ2-3, with D perhaps matching TRBD1 (5 bases). CDR3 size: 16 residues. The germline V gene encodes CDR1 SNHLY and CDR2 FYNNEI. V was cut by 8 bases and J by 0 bases, with 18 bases left in between. The CDR3 DNA reads as TGTGCCAGCCCGAAAGGGGCCAAGGGTAGCACAGATACGCAGTATTTT. Protein: CASPKGAKGSTDTQYF.

This rearrangement joins TRBV25-1 to TRBJ1-4; D is possibly TRBD1 (5 bases). Germline V gene data show CDR1 as MGHDK and CDR2 as SYGVNS. The CDR3 covers 14 residues. Trimming left V 3 bases short and J 8 bases short, with 13 bases between. CDR3 sequence: CASSEAGRREKLFF. As DNA, the CDR3 is TGTGCCAGCAGTGAGGCGGGACGAAGGGAAAAACTGTTTTTT.

The chain employs TRBV7-9 and TRBJ1-1; a weak D match, TRBD1 (6 bases). V lost 0 bases and J lost 4, with 9 bases in between. Germline values: CDR1 SEHNR, CDR2 FQNEAQ (reference sequence). The CDR3 loop spans 14 amino acids. The chain's CDR3 is CASSLASGATEAFF. In DNA form, the CDR3 reads TGTGCCAGCAGCTTAGCGTCAGGGGCCACTGAAGCTTTCTTT.

The chain links TRBV27 to TRBJ1-1, with TRBD1 matching over 8 bases. CDR3 length equals 14 residues. Germline values: CDR1 MNHEY, CDR2 SMNVEV (reference sequence). The trim removed 4 bases at V and 13 bases at J, leaving 14 bases unmatched. CDR3 residues: CASSSARQGTRVFF. As DNA, the CDR3 is TGTGCCAGCAGTTCCGCTAGACAGGGGACAAGGGTTTTCTTT.